This T cell receptor beta chain came from a study of blood T cells in healthy people across ages. Regarding the study as a whole: It was held that diversity estimates obtained from one million T cells represented underestimates.

This clonotype was seen just once. The antigen is undetermined. Collection of 7.5 to 10 milliliters of peripheral blood was performed for each donor. Per sample, a minimum of 7 million PBMCs were isolated. Through a sample-barcoded 5' primer and a J-beta primer mix, a second PCR was run for 7 to 11 cycles. TCRdb re-called the 5' RACE reads with MiXCR, one entry per CDR3 protein. Of over 950,000 distinct CDR3 sequences in the sample, around 54% were seen once. Germline assignment: CDR1 MNHNY and CDR2 SVGAGI (reference sequence). This CDR3 is 16 amino acids long. The J gene is TRBJ2-5, the V gene TRBV6-6; 7 bases are shared with TRBD1. The last part of the DNA fits TRBJ2-7 better; the J call may be wrong. The receptor comes from an older woman in good health. Sequenced input: blood. The CDR3 protein is CASSYVGQGEFYEQYF. The CDR3 region has the DNA TGTGCCAGCAGTTACGTCGGCCAGGGGGAATTCTACGAGCAGTACTTC.